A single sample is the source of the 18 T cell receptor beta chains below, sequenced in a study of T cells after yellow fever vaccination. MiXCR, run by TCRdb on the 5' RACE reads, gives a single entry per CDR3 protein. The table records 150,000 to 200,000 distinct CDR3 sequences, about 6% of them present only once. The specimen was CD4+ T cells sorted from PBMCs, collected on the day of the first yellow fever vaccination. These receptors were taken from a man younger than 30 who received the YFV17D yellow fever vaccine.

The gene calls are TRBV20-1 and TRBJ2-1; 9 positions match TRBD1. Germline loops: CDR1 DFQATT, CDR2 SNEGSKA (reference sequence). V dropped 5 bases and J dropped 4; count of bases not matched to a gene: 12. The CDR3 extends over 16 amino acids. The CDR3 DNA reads TGCAGTGCTCTAGGGGGGAGGACAGGGGCTTACAATGAGCAGTTCTTC. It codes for CSALGGRTGAYNEQFF.

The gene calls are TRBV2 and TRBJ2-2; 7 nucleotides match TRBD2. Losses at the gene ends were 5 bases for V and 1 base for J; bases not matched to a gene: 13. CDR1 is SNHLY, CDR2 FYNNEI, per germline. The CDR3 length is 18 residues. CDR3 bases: TGTGCCAGCAGTTGGGAGGGCTCGCTCTCCCTGAACACCGGGGAGCTGTTTTTT. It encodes CASSWEGSLSLNTGELFF.

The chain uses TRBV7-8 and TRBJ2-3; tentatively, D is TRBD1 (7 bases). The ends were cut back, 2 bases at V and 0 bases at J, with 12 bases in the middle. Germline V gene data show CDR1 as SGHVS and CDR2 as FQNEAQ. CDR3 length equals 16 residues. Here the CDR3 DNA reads TGTGCCAGCAGCTTACGTCAGGGGGGTAGCACAGATACGCAGTATTTT. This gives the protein CASSLRQGGSTDTQYF.

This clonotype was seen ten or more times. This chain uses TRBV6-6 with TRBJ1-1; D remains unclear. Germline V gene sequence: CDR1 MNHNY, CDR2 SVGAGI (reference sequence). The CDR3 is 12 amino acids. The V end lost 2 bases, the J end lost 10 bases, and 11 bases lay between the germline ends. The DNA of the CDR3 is TGTGCCAGCAGTTACCCAAAAATGGGAGCTTTCTTT. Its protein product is CASSYPKMGAFF.

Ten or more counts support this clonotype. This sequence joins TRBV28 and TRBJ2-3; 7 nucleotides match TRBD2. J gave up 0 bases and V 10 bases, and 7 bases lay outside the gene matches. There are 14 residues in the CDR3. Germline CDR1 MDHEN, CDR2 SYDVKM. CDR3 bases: TGTGCCACTTCGACTAGCACTAGCACAGATACGCAGTATTTT. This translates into CATSTSTSTDTQYF.

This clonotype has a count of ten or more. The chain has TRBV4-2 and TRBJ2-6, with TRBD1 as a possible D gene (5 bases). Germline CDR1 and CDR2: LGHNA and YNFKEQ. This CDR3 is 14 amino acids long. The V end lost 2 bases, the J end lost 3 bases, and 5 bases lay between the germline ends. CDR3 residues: CASSQTGGANVLTF. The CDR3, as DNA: TGTGCCAGCAGCCAAACAGGTGGGGCCAACGTCCTGACTTTC.

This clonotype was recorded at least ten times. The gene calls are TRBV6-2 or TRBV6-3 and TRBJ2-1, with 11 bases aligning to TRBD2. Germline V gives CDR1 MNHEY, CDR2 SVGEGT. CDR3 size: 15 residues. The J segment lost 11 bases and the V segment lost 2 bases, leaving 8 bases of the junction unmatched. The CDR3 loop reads CASSYGLSGGVQQFF. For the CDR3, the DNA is TGTGCCAGCAGTTACGGGCTTAGCGGGGGGGTCCAGCAGTTCTTC.

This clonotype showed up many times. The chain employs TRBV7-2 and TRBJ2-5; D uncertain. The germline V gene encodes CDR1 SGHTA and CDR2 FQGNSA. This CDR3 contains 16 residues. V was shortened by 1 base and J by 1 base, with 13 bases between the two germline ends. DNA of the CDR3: TGTGCCAGCAGCTTAGTAGGCGCAAGTAGCCAAGAGACCCAGTACTTC. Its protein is CASSLVGASSQETQYF. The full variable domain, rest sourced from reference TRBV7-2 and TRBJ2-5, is GAGVSQSPSNKVTEKGKDVELRCDPISGHTALYWYRQSLGQGLEFLIYFQGNSAPDKSGLPSDRFSAERTGGSVSTLTIQRTQQEDSAVYLCASSLVGASSQETQYFGPGTRLLVL.

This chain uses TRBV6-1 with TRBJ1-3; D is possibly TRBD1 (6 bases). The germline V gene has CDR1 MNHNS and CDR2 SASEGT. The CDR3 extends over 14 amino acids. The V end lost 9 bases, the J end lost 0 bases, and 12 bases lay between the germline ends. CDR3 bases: TGTGCCAGTTGGACAGCACCCTCTGGAAACACCATATATTTT. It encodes CASWTAPSGNTIYF.

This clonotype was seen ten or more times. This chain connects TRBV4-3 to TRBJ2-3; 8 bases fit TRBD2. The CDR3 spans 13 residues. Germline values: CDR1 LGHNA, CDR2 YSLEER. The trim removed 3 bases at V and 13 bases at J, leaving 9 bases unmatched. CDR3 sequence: CASSQFSGEGEYF. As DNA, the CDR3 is TGCGCCAGCAGCCAGTTTAGCGGGGAAGGAGAGTATTTT.

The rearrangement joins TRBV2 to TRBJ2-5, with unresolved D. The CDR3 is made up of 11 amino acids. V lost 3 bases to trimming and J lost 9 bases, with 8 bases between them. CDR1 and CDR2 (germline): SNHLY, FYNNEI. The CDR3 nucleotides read TGTGCCAGCAGTGACGACCGTCCCCAGTACTTC. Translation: CASSDDRPQYF.

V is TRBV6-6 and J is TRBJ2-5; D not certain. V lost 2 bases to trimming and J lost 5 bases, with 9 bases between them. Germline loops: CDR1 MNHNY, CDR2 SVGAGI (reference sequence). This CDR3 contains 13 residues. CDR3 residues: CASSYGAVETQYF. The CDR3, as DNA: TGTGCCAGCAGTTACGGAGCCGTCGAGACCCAGTACTTC.

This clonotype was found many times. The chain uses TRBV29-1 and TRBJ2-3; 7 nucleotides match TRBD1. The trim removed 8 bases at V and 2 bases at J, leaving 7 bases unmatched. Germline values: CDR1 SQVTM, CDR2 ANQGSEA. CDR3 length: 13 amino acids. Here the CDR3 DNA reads TGCAGCCAGGGACAGTCCCCCACAGATACGCAGTATTTT. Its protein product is CSQGQSPTDTQYF.

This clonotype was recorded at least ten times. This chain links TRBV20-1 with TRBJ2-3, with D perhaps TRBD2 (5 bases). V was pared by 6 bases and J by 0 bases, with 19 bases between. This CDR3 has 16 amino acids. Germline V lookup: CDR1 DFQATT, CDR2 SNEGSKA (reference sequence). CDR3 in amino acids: CSAPPAGVGSTDTQYF. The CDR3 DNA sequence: TGCAGTGCCCCACCGGCCGGGGTGGGGAGCACAGATACGCAGTATTTT.

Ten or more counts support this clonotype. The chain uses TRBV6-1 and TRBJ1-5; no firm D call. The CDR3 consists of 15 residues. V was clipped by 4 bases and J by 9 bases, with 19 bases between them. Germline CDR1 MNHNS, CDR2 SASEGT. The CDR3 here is CASSGGRSLGRPQHF. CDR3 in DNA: TGTGCCAGCAGTGGCGGCCGCTCGCTTGGGCGGCCCCAGCATTTT.

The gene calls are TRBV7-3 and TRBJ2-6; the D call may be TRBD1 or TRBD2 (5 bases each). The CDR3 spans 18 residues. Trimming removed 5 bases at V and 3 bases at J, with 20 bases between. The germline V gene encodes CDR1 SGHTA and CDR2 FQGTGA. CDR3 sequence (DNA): TGTGCCAGCAGCCCCGGGACGCGAGTTGTTTATGGGGCCAACGTCCTGACTTTC. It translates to CASSPGTRVVYGANVLTF. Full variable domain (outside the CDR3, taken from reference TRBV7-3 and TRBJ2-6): GAGVSQTPSNKVTEKGKYVELRCDPISGHTALYWYRQSLGQGPEFLIYFQGTGAADDSGLPNDRFFAVRPEGSVSTLKIQRTERGDSAVYLCASSPGTRVVYGANVLTFGAGSRLTVL.

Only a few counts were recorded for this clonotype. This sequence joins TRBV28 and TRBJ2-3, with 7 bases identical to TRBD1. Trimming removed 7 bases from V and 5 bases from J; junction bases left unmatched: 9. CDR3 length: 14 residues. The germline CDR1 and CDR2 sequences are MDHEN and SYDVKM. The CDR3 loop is CASIQGNRGDTQYF. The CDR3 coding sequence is TGTGCCAGCATTCAGGGTAACAGGGGAGATACGCAGTATTTT.

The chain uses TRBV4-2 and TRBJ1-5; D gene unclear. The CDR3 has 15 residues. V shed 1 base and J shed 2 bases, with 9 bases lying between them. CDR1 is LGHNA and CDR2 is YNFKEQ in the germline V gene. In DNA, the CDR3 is TGTGCCAGCAGCCAAGTTCCAGGCGGCAATCAGCCCCAGCATTTT. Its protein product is CASSQVPGGNQPQHF.